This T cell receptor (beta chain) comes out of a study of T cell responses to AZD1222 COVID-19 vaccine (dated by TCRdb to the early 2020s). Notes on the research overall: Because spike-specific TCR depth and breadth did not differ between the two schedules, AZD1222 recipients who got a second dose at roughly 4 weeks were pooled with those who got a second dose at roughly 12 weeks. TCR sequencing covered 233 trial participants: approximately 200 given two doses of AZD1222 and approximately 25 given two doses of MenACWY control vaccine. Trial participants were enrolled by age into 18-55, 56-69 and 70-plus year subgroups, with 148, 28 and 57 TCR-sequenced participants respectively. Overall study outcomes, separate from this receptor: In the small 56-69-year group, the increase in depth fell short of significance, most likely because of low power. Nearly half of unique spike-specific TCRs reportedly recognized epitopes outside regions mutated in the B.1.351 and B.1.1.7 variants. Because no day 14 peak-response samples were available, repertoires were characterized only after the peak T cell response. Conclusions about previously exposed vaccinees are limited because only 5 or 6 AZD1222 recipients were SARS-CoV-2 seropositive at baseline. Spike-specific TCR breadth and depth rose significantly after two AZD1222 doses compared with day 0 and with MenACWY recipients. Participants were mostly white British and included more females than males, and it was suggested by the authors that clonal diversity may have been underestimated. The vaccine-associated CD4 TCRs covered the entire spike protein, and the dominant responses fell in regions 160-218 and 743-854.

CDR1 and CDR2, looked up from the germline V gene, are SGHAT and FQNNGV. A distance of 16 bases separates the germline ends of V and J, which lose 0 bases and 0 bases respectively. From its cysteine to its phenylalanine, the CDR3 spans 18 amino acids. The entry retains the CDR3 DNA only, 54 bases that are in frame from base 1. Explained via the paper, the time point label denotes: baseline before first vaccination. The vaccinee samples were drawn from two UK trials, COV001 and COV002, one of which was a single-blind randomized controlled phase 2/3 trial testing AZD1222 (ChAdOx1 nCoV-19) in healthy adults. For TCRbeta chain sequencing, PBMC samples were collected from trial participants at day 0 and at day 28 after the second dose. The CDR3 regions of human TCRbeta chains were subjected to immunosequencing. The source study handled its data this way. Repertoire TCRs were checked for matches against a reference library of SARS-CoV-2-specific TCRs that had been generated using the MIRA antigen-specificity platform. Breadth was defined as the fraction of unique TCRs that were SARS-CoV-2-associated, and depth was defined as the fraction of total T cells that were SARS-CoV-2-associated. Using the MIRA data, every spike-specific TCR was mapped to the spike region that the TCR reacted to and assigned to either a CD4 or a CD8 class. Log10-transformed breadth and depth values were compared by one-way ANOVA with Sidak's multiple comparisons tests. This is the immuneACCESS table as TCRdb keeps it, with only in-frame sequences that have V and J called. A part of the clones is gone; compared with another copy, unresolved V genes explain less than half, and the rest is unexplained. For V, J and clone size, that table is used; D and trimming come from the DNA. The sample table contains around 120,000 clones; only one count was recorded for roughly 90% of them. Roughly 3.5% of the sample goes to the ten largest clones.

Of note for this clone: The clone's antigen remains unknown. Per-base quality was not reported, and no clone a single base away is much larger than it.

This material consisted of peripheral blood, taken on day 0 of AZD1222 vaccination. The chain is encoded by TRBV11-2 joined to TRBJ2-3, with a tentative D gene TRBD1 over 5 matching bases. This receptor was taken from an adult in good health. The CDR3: CASSLDLLLQGSTDTQYF. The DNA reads TGTGCCAGCAGCTTAGACCTTTTGCTGCAGGGAAGCACAGATACGCAGTATTTT.